Sequencing of this TCR beta chain was carried out in a study of blood T cells in healthy people across ages. The CDR3 has 12 residues. From germline, CDR1 is SEHNR and CDR2 FQNEAQ (reference sequence). Trimming pared 4 bases from V and 6 bases from J, leaving 9 bases between. Together with a sample-barcoded 5' primer, a J-beta primer mix was included in a second PCR lasting about 6 to 11 cycles. TCRdb used MiXCR to reprocess the 5' RACE reads, holding one entry per CDR3 protein. The table records roughly 800,000 distinct CDR3 sequences, over 45% of them present only once. The source material was blood. The gene calls are TRBV7-9 and TRBJ1-2; no clear D gene. The source is a man aged 25-45 years in good health. The CDR3 coding sequence is TGTGCCAGCAGCTGGATACGGGATGGCTACACCTTC. Residues: CASSWIRDGYTF.